This T cell receptor (beta chain) was recovered during a study of PD-L1 blockade in urothelial cancer. Study-level information: Previous chemotherapy exposure amounted to 0 to 3 regimens for patients.

Of note for this clone: The target antigen is unknown.

V was shortened by 1 base and J by 7 bases, with 8 bases between the two germline ends. In germline, CDR1 is SGHNT, CDR2 YYREEE (reference sequence). The length of the CDR3 is 13 residues. Study-wide findings and caveats: Tumor-associated blood clones were expanded more by durable-benefit patients at 3 weeks.

The protocol was immunoSEQ multiplex PCR, while the TCRdb copy is restricted to in-frame clones and leaves out a portion. The table has around 100,000 clones, roughly 90% seen once; the top ten hold around 4%. Specified time point: peripheral blood 6 weeks after treatment start. The chain couples TRBV5-4 to TRBJ2-2, with D possibly matching TRBD2 (5 bases). Here the sequenced sample was PBMCs, taken around atezolizumab (anti-PD-L1) treatment. The TCR was taken from a man aged 60 to 75 with urothelial cancer. This CDR3 is CASSLRGDGELFF. CDR3 bases: TGTGCCAGCAGCTTGCGGGGTGACGGGGAGCTGTTTTTT.